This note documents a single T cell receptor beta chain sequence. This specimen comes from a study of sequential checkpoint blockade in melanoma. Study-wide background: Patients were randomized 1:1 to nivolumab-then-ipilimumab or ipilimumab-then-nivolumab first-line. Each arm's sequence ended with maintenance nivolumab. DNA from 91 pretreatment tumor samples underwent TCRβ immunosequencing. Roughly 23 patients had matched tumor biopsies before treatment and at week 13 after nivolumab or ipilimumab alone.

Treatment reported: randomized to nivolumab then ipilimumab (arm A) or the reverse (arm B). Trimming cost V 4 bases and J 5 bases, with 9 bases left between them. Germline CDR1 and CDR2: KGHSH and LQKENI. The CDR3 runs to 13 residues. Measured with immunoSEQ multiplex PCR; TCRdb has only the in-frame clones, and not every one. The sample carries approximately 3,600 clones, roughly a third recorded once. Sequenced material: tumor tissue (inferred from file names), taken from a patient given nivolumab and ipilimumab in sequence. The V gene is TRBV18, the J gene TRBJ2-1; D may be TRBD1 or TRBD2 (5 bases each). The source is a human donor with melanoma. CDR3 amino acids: CASSRGPDNEQFF. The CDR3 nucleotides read TGTGCCAGCTCACGGGGACCCGACAATGAGCAGTTCTTC. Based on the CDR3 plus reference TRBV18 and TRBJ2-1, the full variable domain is NAGVMQNPRHLVRRRGQEARLRCSPMKGHSHVYWYRQLPEEGLKFMVYLQKENIIDESGMPKERFSAEFPKEGPSILRIQQVVRGDSAAYFCASSRGPDNEQFFGPGTRLTVL.